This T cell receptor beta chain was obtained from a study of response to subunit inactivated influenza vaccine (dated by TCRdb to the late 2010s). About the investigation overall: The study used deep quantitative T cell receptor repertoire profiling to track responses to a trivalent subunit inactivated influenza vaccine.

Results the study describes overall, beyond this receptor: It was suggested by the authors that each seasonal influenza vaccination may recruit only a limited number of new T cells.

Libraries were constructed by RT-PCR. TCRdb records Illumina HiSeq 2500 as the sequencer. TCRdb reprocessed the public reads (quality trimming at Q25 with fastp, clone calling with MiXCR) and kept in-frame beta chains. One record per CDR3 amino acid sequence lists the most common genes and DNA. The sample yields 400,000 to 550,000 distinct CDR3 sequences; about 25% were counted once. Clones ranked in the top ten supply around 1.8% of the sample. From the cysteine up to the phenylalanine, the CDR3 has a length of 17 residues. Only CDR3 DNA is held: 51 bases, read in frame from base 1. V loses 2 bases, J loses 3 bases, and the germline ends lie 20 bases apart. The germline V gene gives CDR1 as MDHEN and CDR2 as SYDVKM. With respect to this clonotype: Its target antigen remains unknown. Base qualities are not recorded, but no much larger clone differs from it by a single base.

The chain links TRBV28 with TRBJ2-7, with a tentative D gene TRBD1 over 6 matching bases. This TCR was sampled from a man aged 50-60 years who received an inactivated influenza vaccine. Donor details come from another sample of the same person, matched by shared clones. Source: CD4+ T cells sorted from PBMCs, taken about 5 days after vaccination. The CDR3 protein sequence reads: CASSLGSPGTRSYEQYF. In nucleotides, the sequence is TGTGCCAGCAGTTTAGGGTCCCCCGGGACAAGGAGCTACGAGCAGTACTTC.